This T cell receptor (beta chain) comes out of a study of response to subunit inactivated influenza vaccine. TCRdb re-called the RT-PCR reads through MiXCR, storing one row per CDR3 protein. The data show roughly 190,000 distinct CDR3 sequences, approximately 12% seen once. This clonotype has more than one count but fewer than ten. Trimming left V 10 bases short and J 5 bases short, with 9 bases between. This CDR3 comprises 11 residues. From germline, CDR1 is LGHNA and CDR2 YSLEER. These same records also appear under a second study, on T cells expressing NK-cell markers. As that study records: The cDNA for TCR beta came from 5'RACE template switching with UMIs. Researchers got TCR beta repertoires out of sorted CD3+CD56+NKG2C+, CD3+CD56+NKG2C- and CD3+CD56-NKG2C+ T cells.

This TCR came from a man aged 50 to 59 who received an inactivated influenza vaccine. The material sequenced was CD8+ T cells sorted from PBMCs, taken 11 to 12 days after vaccination. This sequence joins TRBV4-3 and TRBJ2-1; D might be TRBD2 (6 bases). CDR3 bases: TGCGCCACGGGACTCCACAATGAGCAGTTCTTC. Its translation is CATGLHNEQFF.